One sample yielded the 24 T cell receptor beta chains listed below, sequenced in a study of cytomegalovirus exposure and HLA in healthy donors. The PCR employed 60 Vbeta primers together with 13 Jbeta primers. Here immunoSEQ multiplex PCR was the method, and the copy in TCRdb shows in-frame clones only, minus some. The sample includes 38,000 or so clones. Sequencing was performed on PBMCs. These receptors were collected from a man aged 40-50 years in good health and CMV-seropositive.

The J gene is TRBJ2-5, the V gene TRBV4-3; a possible D gene is TRBD2 (6 bases). This CDR3 has 14 amino acids. Germline V gene sequence: CDR1 LGHNA, CDR2 YSLEER. Trimming stripped 1 base from V and 5 bases from J, with 11 bases between. The CDR3 DNA follows: TGCGCCAGCAGCCAAGGGGGCGGGAACGAGACCCAGTACTTC. The encoded protein is CASSQGGGNETQYF.

J is TRBJ1-4 and V is TRBV7-8; D might be TRBD1 (5 bases). There are 16 residues in the CDR3. Deletions cut 2 bases from V and 8 bases from J, with 18 bases between. CDR1 is SGHVS and CDR2 is FQNEAQ in the germline V gene. In DNA, the CDR3 is TGTGCCAGCAGCTTATCGGGGGGGATCGGGATGGAAAAACTGTTTTTT. Protein product: CASSLSGGIGMEKLFF.

The J gene is TRBJ1-1, the V gene TRBV11-2, with a tentative D call TRBD1 (6 bases). V lost 5 bases and J 9 bases, leaving 13 bases between the germline ends. Germline V gene data show CDR1 as SGHAT and CDR2 as FQNNGV. The CDR3 extends over 12 amino acids. CDR3 in DNA: TGTGCCAGCAGCCCCCAGGGGACCCAAGCTTTCTTT. This sequence encodes CASSPQGTQAFF.

V is TRBV27 and J is TRBJ1-1, with 7 bases aligning to TRBD1. CDR1 and CDR2 (germline): MNHEY, SMNVEV (reference sequence). V was clipped by 5 bases and J by 7 bases; unmatched bases: 7. This CDR3 spans 13 amino acids. CDR3 protein: CASSIDRVGEAFF. CDR3 coding DNA: TGTGCCAGCAGTATAGACAGGGTGGGTGAAGCTTTCTTT.

The chain joins TRBV4-1 to TRBJ2-7, with TRBD2 matching over 7 bases. The CDR3 is 15 residues long. Trimming removed 0 bases from V and 3 bases from J; junction bases left unmatched: 5. The V gene's germline CDR1 is MGHRA and CDR2 YSYEKL. CDR3 coding DNA: TGCGCCAGCAGCCAAGAAGCCAGGGACTACTACGAGCAGTACTTC. Translating gives CASSQEARDYYEQYF.

This chain joins TRBV6-5 and TRBJ1-5, with D uncertain. CDR3 length: 14 amino acids. The V end lost 7 bases, the J end lost 3 bases, and 13 bases lay between the germline ends. Germline lookup yields CDR1 MNHEY and CDR2 SVGAGI. This CDR3 is CASTGAGHNQPQHF. CDR3 DNA sequence: TGTGCCAGCACAGGTGCAGGCCACAATCAGCCCCAGCATTTT.

The chain employs TRBV27 and TRBJ1-2; TRBD1 matches at 7 bases. CDR1 and CDR2 from the germline V gene are MNHEY and SMNVEV (reference sequence). Germline trimming cut 5 bases from V and 4 bases from J; bases unmatched to any gene: 7. The CDR3 loop spans 14 amino acids. CDR3 nucleotides: TGTGCCAGCAGTCCTCCTGCAGGGGGCTATGGCTACACCTTC. It yields the protein CASSPPAGGYGYTF.

The chain recombines TRBV30 with TRBJ2-6; D gene unclear. Germline V gene data show CDR1 as GTSNPN and CDR2 as SVGIG (reference sequence). With 1 base removed from V and 4 bases from J, the gap between germline ends came to 17 bases. The CDR3 runs to 17 residues. The CDR3 bases are TGTGCCTGGAGTGCACGACTCAATCCGGAAGGGGCCAACGTCCTGACTTTC. Protein product: CAWSARLNPEGANVLTF.

The rearrangement links TRBV2 to TRBJ2-7; 11 bases align to TRBD1. Trimming cost V 6 bases and J 3 bases; bases outside gene matches: 4. Germline-derived CDR1 and CDR2 are SNHLY and FYNNEI. This CDR3 has 14 residues. CDR3 amino acids: CASRSGTGGYEQYF. The CDR3 region has the DNA TGTGCCAGCAGGTCCGGGACAGGGGGCTACGAGCAGTACTTC.

V usage is TRBV4-1 and J usage is TRBJ2-1; 12 positions match TRBD2. J lost 7 bases, V lost 0 bases, and 4 bases had no gene match. The CDR3 is 16 residues long. Germline CDR1 reads MGHRA; CDR2 reads YSYEKL. In nucleotides, the CDR3 is TGCGCCAGCAGCCAAGAGCAGACTAGCGGGAGTAATGAGCAGTTCTTC. Translating gives CASSQEQTSGSNEQFF.

This chain joins TRBV7-3 and TRBJ2-3; D is perhaps TRBD1 (5 bases). V was pared by 0 bases and J by 4 bases, with 17 bases between. The CDR3 length is 17 residues. Germline V gene data show CDR1 as SGHTA and CDR2 as FQGTGA. CDR3 residues: CASSLTPTTWGPDTQYF. CDR3 in DNA: TGTGCCAGCAGCTTAACTCCAACGACCTGGGGCCCAGATACGCAGTATTTT.

The CDR3 nucleotides read TGTGCCAGCAGTCCTTCCTCCTACCTCGGGAGGGCCGGGGAGACCCAGTACTTC. This translates into CASSPSSYLGRAGETQYF. The genes are TRBV11-2 and TRBJ2-5; the match to TRBD2 covers 8 bases. The germline V gene has CDR1 SGHAT and CDR2 FQNNGV. The V and J ends lost 6 bases and 5 bases, in that order; junction bases with no gene match: 20. CDR3 length: 18 amino acids.

The V call is TRBV30, the J call TRBJ2-1; 11 positions agree with TRBD1. The CDR3 covers 14 residues. The germline CDR1 and CDR2 sequences are GTSNPN and SVGIG (reference sequence). After removal of 5 bases from V and 9 bases from J, the junction contained 9 bases not matched to a gene. CDR3 bases: TGTGCCTGGTTCCGGGACAGGGGGTCGAGTGAGCAGTTCTTC. It specifies CAWFRDRGSSEQFF.

The gene calls are TRBV27 and TRBJ1-1; D might be TRBD1 (6 bases). Per the germline V gene, CDR1 is MNHEY and CDR2 is SMNVEV (reference sequence). The V end was cut by 3 bases, the J end by 0 bases, with 8 bases between. The CDR3 contains 14 residues. The chain's CDR3 is CASSLNRVNTEAFF. The CDR3 DNA is TGTGCCAGCAGTTTGAACAGGGTGAACACTGAAGCTTTCTTT.

The chain joins TRBV13 to TRBJ2-1, with TRBD2 matching 8 bases. This CDR3 comprises 17 residues. V shed 5 bases, J shed 1 base, and the junction held 10 bases outside the gene matches. The germline V gene has CDR1 PRHDT and CDR2 FYEKMQ (reference sequence). The CDR3 is CASSARPGRASYNEQFF. DNA for the CDR3: TGTGCCAGCAGCGCTCGTCCCGGGAGGGCATCCTACAATGAGCAGTTCTTC.

V and J are TRBV6-5 and TRBJ1-2, with D possibly TRBD1 on 6 matching bases. This CDR3 is built from 15 residues. The V end lost 5 bases, the J end lost 3 bases, and 16 bases lay between the germline ends. Germline V CDR1 and CDR2: MNHEY, SVGAGI. CDR3 region: CASSPTGLIDYGYTF. DNA of the CDR3: TGTGCCAGCAGTCCGACAGGCCTGATAGACTATGGCTACACCTTC.

The rearrangement uses TRBV7-9 and TRBJ2-5; 8 positions match TRBD2. J lost 2 bases, V lost 0 bases, and 8 bases had no gene match. Germline V lookup: CDR1 SEHNR, CDR2 FQNEAQ (reference sequence). There are 17 residues in the CDR3. CDR3 in amino acids: CASSLATGTRPQETQYF. The CDR3 DNA sequence: TGTGCCAGCAGCTTAGCGACGGGGACTAGGCCTCAAGAGACCCAGTACTTC.

The chain employs TRBV28 and TRBJ1-4; tentatively, D is TRBD1 (5 bases). This CDR3 contains 16 residues. Germline V lookup: CDR1 MDHEN, CDR2 SYDVKM. Deletions cut 6 bases from V and 0 bases from J, with 14 bases between. The CDR3 DNA reads TGTGCCAGCAGCTCTCCAGGGATTTCAACTAATGAAAAACTGTTTTTT. It codes for CASSSPGISTNEKLFF.

The J gene is TRBJ1-1, the V gene TRBV20-1, with D uncertain. This CDR3 comprises 11 residues. Germline V gene data show CDR1 as DFQATT and CDR2 as SNEGSKA (reference sequence). V was trimmed by 8 bases and J by 5 bases, leaving 12 bases between them. The CDR3 here is CSPNGGTEAFF. The CDR3 bases are TGCAGTCCGAATGGCGGAACTGAAGCTTTCTTT.

The CDR3 sequence is CASSEVLAGGPYEQYF. CDR3 DNA: TGTGCCAGCTCGGAGGTTCTAGCGGGAGGCCCCTACGAGCAGTACTTC. This sequence joins TRBV18 and TRBJ2-7; 11 nucleotides align to TRBD2. J lost 2 bases, V lost 6 bases, and 9 bases had no gene match. The CDR3 is 16 amino acids. Germline assignment: CDR1 KGHSH and CDR2 LQKENI.

V is TRBV7-9 and J is TRBJ1-4; D is undetermined. The germline V and J ends were trimmed by 0 bases and 4 bases, with 15 bases remaining between them. The CDR3 has 17 amino acids. From germline, CDR1 is SEHNR and CDR2 FQNEAQ (reference sequence). The CDR3 protein is CASSLARVLSSNEKLFF. The CDR3 region has the DNA TGTGCCAGCAGCTTAGCGCGGGTGTTGTCAAGTAATGAAAAACTGTTTTTT. The full variable domain, its missing parts supplied by reference TRBV7-9 and TRBJ1-4, is DTGVSQNPRHKITKRGQNVTFRCDPISEHNRLYWYRQTLGQGPEFLTYFQNEAQLEKSRLLSDRFSAERPKGSFSTLEIQRTEQGDSAMYLCASSLARVLSSNEKLFFGSGTQLSVL.

This chain connects TRBV7-8 to TRBJ1-2; possibly TRBD1 for D (6 bases). Germline V gene data show CDR1 as SGHVS and CDR2 as FQNEAQ. V shed 5 bases and J shed 0 bases, with 13 bases lying between them. The CDR3 is 15 residues long. The DNA of the CDR3 is TGTGCCAGCAGCCGCGGACAGAGTGCTAACTATGGCTACACCTTC. Its protein is CASSRGQSANYGYTF.

The chain combines TRBV25-1 with TRBJ2-3; D is undetermined. Germline V gives CDR1 MGHDK, CDR2 SYGVNS. V dropped 3 bases and J dropped 1 base, with 8 bases sitting between them. The CDR3 is 14 residues long. The CDR3 bases are TGTGCCAGCAGTGAGCGGAGCGGCACAGATACGCAGTATTTT. Its translation is CASSERSGTDTQYF.

CDR3: CASIGTGSGTEAFF. CDR3 coding DNA: TGTGCCAGCATTGGGACAGGGAGTGGGACTGAAGCTTTCTTT. The chain couples TRBV7-9 to TRBJ1-1; TRBD1 agrees at 9 bases. The V gene's germline CDR1 is SEHNR and CDR2 FQNEAQ (reference sequence). The CDR3 length is 14 residues. V was pared by 7 bases and J by 5 bases, with 8 bases of the junction left unmatched.